This entry describes one T cell receptor beta chain. No antigen is known for it. Germline V CDR1 and CDR2: MNHEY, SVGAGI. The CDR3 is 10 residues long. Trimming removed 10 bases at V and 5 bases at J, with 9 bases between. 13 Jbeta primers and 60 Vbeta primers were used for the PCR. Data came from immunoSEQ multiplex PCR; TCRdb stores just in-frame clones and leaves some out. The table includes fewer than 110,000 clones, roughly 82% detected once. This entry comes from a study of cytomegalovirus exposure and HLA in healthy donors. Study results and caveats: Later genetic work tied a missense DCLRE1C variant to beta-chain V and J trimming.

This TCR came from a male donor in good health and CMV-seronegative. The rearrangement joins TRBV6-5 to TRBJ2-7; D perhaps matches TRBD2 (6 bases). Material: PBMCs. In nucleotides, the CDR3 is TGTGCCACCCGGAGGGACGAGCAGTACTTC. Translating it yields CATRRDEQYF.